This TCR beta chain was found in a study of T-cell memory formation after mild COVID-19. Turning to the study itself: Clustering of TCRs was largely donor specific.

TCRdb itself ran the 5' RACE reads through MiXCR, one entry per CDR3 protein. The table records fewer than 500,000 distinct CDR3 sequences, roughly 25% of them present only once. V was clipped by 2 bases and J by 8 bases, with 18 bases between them. This CDR3 comprises 15 residues. The chain links TRBV12-3 or TRBV12-4 to TRBJ1-2; tentatively, D is TRBD1 (6 bases). The receptor's source is an adult woman who had mild COVID-19 (a few samples of this study predate the infection). Cell type and time point are not known. The sample comprised PBMCs or a T cell subset sorted from them (not recorded which). DNA of the CDR3: TGTGCCAGCAGTTTACCAGGGCAGGGGATCGTCGGCTACACCTTC. Its translation is CASSLPGQGIVGYTF.